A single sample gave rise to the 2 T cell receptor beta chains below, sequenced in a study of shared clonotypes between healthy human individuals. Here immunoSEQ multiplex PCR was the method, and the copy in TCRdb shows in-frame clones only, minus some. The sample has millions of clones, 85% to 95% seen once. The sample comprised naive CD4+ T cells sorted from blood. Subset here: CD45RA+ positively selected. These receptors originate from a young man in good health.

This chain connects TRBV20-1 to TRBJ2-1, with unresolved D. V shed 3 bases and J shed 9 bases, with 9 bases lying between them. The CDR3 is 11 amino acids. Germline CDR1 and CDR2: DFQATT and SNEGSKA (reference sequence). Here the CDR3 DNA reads TGCAGTGCTAGCCCCGAGTTTGAGCAGTTCTTC. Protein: CSASPEFEQFF.

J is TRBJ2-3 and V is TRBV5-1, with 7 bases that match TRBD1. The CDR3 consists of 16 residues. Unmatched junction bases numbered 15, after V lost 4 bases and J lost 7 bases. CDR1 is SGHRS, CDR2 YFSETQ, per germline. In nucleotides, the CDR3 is TGCGCCAGCAGCCTTTACTTGACAGGGATAGTAAATACGCAGTATTTT. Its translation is CASSLYLTGIVNTQYF.